This T cell receptor beta chain was profiled in a study of T-cell memory formation after mild COVID-19. General study results and limits: Some SARS-CoV-2-responding clones were already detected in memory before infection. Mainly CM and EM harbored the contracting CD4+ clones; mainly EMRA harbored the CD8+ ones.

Comment on this clonotype: Antigen specificity is unknown.

TCRdb reanalysed the 5' RACE reads using MiXCR and keeps one entry per CDR3 protein. The sample shows 450,000 to 650,000 distinct CDR3 sequences, roughly 18% of them seen only once. The origin of this receptor is an adult woman who had mild COVID-19 (a few samples of this study predate the infection). Cell type and time point are not known. Sequenced: PBMCs or a T cell subset sorted from them (not recorded which).

CDR3 DNA: TGTGCCAGCAGCCCAGAGCCTCATCGGACGTGGGTGGAGACCCAGTACTTC. It specifies CASSPEPHRTWVETQYF. The chain combines TRBV7-9 with TRBJ2-5; the D is unclear. The CDR3 runs 17 residues. Trimming removed 5 bases from V and 5 bases from J, with 24 bases in between. Germline CDR1 reads SEHNR; CDR2 reads FQNEAQ (reference sequence). The variable domain in full, completed from reference TRBV7-9 and TRBJ2-5, reads DTGVSQNPRHKITKRGQNVTFRCDPISEHNRLYWYRQTLGQGPEFLTYFQNEAQLEKSRLLSDRFSAERPKGSFSTLEIQRTEQGDSAMYLCASSPEPHRTWVETQYFGPGTRLLVL.